This T cell receptor beta chain originates from a study of T cell repertoires in cytomegalovirus infection. Study at large: The public TCR beta signatures pointed to both CMV infection and matching HLA type. General study findings and limits: Carriers of CMV and the relevant HLA type were discriminated by public TCR beta frequency. Across the ex vivo response, the dominant clonotypes were HLA-C-restricted CMV-specific TCR beta clonotypes.

This clonotype occurred many times. Antigen specificity is unknown. Trimming pared 8 bases from V and 4 bases from J, leaving 14 bases between. The CDR3 runs to 14 residues. The germline V gene has CDR1 SGHTA and CDR2 FQGNSA. TCRdb re-called the reads with MiXCR, one entry per CDR3 protein. The sample shows approximately 700,000 distinct CDR3 sequences, 35% to 45% of them seen only once. The sequenced material came from PBMCs. This rearrangement joins TRBV7-2 to TRBJ2-2; tentatively, D is TRBD2 (5 bases). The clonotype was recovered from a human donor in good health (CMV status not recorded). Some clones in this sample may be carry-over from other donors' samples. CDR3 bases: TGTGCCAGCCAGCTCGGGAAGAGCACCGGGGAGCTGTTTTTT. As protein: CASQLGKSTGELFF.